This T cell receptor beta chain stems from a study of blood T cell repertoires in COVID-19. Study as a whole: Samples came from the United States, Italy and Spain, spanning acute and convalescent COVID-19. PBMCs, B-cell-depleted T cells, or T cells provided the cDNA or gDNA that made up the material.

Original handling: Counts of nucleated cells, estimated from reference gene primer amplification, were obtained. The repertoire was sequenced with immunoSEQ multiplex PCR; TCRdb's copy has only in-frame clones and lacks some. D and trimming were read from the DNA, whereas the V and J calls and clone size are those reported in that table. The table lists around 260,000 clones, approximately 88% of them singletons. Patients at the Seattle site were enrolled during active infection and followed longitudinally. The CDR3 extends over 16 amino acids. V was pared by 2 bases and J by 2 bases, with 14 bases between. Per germline, CDR1 SGHNT and CDR2 YYREEE (reference sequence).

The origin of this receptor is a woman aged 70 to 79 with COVID-19, enrolled during active disease. The source material was peripheral blood. The chain is built from TRBV5-4 and TRBJ2-1; D is unresolved. Here the CDR3 DNA reads TGTGCCAGCAGCTTAGCGCGTCTCGAGGCCTACAATGAGCAGTTCTTC. It specifies CASSLARLEAYNEQFF.